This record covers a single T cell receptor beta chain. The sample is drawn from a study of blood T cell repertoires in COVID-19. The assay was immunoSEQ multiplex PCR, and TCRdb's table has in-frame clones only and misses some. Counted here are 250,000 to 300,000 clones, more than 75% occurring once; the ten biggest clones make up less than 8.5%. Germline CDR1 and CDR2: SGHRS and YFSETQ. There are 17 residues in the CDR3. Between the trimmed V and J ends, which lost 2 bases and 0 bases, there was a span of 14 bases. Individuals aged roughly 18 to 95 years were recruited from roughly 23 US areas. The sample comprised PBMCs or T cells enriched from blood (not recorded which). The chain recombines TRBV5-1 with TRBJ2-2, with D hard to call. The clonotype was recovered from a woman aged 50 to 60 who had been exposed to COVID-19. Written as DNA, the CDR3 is TGCGCCAGCAGCTTACTGAAGTGGGCCACGAACACCGGGGAGCTGTTTTTT. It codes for CASSLLKWATNTGELFF.